This T cell receptor beta chain was recorded in a study of blood T cell repertoires in COVID-19 (dated by TCRdb to between 2020 and 2021). General notes on the study: Samples from collaborators originated in the United States, Italy and Spain and spanned both the acute and convalescent phases of COVID-19. The prospective study material was composed of cDNA or gDNA derived from T cells, B-cell-depleted T cells, or PBMCs. Deeply sampled blood TCRbeta repertoires from subjects exposed to, actively infected with, or recovered from COVID-19 were included in the dataset. The sample metadata nearly always contained a de-identified subject ID, COVID-19 status, age in years and sex. Samples were obtained from the ongoing ImmuneRACE study (first 160 participants) and from 1,254 subjects provided by 6 global collaborators. The repertoires were released in a freely available public database meant as a resource for research on the immune response to SARS-CoV-2. Where HLA class I and class II types were available, the types were taken from metadata supplied by the sample provider, not from assay-based typing. Study-wide findings and limitations: Clinical and demographic metadata were provided uncurated, with the amount varying by source and participant.

TCRbeta CDR3 regions were amplified from genomic DNA by means of the immunoSEQ Assay, a bias-controlled multiplex PCR. Per the authors' processing: Within the assay, amplification of reference gene primers was used to estimate how many nucleated cells each sample contained. To quantify the absolute abundance of each unique TCRbeta CDR3 rearrangement, sequence reads were collapsed and filtered. For each sample, productive Simpson clonality was calculated as the square root of Simpson's diversity index over productive rearrangements. The clones in this table, taken by TCRdb from immuneACCESS, are in-frame only. Not every clone is retained; where verified, under half of the shortfall comes from an unresolved V gene, and the cause of the rest is unknown. Clonal size and the V and J genes are those of that table, whereas D and trimming came from the DNA. The sample profile shows a few hundred thousand clones; around 80% of them were found once. The ten most abundant clones make up 8% to 13% of the sample.

Notes on this clone: The target of this receptor is not known. Per-base quality was not reported, and no clone a single base away is much larger than it.

Per the germline V gene (reference sequence), LNHDA is the CDR1 and SQIVND is the CDR2. Relative to germline, V is 7 bases shorter and J is 2 bases shorter, with 11 bases between their ends. The CDR3 measures 13 amino acids from cysteine to phenylalanine. Of all the DNA, just the CDR3 is kept, 39 bases in frame from base 1. Collaborating institutions collected whole blood in K2EDTA tubes following their own protocols. For TCRbeta analysis, collaborators shipped samples as frozen whole blood, isolated PBMCs, or DNA extracted from either of those sample types. This sequence originates from a woman older than 75 with acute or convalescent COVID-19. The sequence is built from TRBV19 and TRBJ1-2; possibly the D gene is TRBD1, per 5 matching bases. What was sequenced was peripheral blood. The sequenced DNA: TGTGCCAGTATCTCCCAGGGAAACTATGGCTACACCTTC. It translates to CASISQGNYGYTF. With the rest looked up from the reference TRBV19 and TRBJ1-2 genes rather than sequenced, the full variable domain is DGGITQSPKYLFRKEGQNVTLSCEQNLNHDAMYWYRQDPGQGLRLIYYSQIVNDFQKGDIAEGYSVSREKKESFPLTVTSAQKNPTAFYLCASISQGNYGYTFGSGTRLTVV.